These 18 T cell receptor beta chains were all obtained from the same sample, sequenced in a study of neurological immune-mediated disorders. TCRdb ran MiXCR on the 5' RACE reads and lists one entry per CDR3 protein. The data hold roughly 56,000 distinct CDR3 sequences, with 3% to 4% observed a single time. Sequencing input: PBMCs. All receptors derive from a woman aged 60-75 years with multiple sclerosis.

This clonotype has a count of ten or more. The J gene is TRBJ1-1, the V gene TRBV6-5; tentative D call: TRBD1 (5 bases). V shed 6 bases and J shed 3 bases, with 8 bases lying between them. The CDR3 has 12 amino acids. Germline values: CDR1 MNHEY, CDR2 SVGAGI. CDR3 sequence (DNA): TGTGCCAGCAGCGAGGGGTACACTGAAGCTTTCTTT. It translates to CASSEGYTEAFF.

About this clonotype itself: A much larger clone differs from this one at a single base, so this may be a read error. The CDR3 DNA follows: TGCAGTGAACGAGTTGACAGGTACAATGAGCAGTTCTTC. Its translation: CSERVDRYNEQFF. This rearrangement joins TRBV20-1 to TRBJ2-1; tentative D call: TRBD1 (6 bases). The CDR3 extends over 13 amino acids. Germline values: CDR1 DFQATT, CDR2 SNEGSKA (reference sequence). Trimming shortened V by 7 bases and J by 4 bases, and 14 bases separated the two germline ends.

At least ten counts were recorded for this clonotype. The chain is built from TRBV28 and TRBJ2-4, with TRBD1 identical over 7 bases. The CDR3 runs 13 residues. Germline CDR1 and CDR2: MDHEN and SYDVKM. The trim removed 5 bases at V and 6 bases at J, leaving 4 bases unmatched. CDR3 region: CASSPWTGNIQYF. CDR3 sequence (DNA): TGTGCCAGCAGTCCATGGACAGGAAACATTCAGTACTTC.

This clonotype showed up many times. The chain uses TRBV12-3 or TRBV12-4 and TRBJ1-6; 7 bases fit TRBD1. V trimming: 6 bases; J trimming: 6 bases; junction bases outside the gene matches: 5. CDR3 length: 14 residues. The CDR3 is CASSLGQVNSPLHF. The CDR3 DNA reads TGTGCCAGCAGCCTAGGACAGGTTAATTCACCCCTCCACTTT.

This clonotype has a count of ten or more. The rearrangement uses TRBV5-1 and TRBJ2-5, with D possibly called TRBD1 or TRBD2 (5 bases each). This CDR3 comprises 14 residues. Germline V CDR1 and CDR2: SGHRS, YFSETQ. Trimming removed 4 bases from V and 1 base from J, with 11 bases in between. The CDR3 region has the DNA TGCGCCAGCAGCCAAGGGACCTTCCAAGAGACCCAGTACTTC. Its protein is CASSQGTFQETQYF.

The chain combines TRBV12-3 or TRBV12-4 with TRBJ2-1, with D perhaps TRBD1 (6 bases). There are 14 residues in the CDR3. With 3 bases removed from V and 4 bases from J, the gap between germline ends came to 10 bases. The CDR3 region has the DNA TGTGCCAGCAGTTTGCAGGGGTGGTACAATGAGCAGTTCTTC. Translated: CASSLQGWYNEQFF.

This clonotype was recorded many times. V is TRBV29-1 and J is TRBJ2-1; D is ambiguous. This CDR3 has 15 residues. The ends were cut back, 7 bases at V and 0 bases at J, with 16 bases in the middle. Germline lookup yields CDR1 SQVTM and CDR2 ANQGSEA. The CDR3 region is CSATSPDRSYNEQFF. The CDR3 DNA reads TGCAGCGCTACTTCTCCGGACCGCTCCTACAATGAGCAGTTCTTC.

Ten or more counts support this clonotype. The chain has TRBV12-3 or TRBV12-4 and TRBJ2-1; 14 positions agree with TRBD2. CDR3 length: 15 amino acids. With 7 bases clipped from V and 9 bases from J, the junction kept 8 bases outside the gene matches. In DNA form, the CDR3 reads TGTGCCAGCACCTACCTGGGACTAGCGGGAGTTGAGCAGTTCTTC. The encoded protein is CASTYLGLAGVEQFF.

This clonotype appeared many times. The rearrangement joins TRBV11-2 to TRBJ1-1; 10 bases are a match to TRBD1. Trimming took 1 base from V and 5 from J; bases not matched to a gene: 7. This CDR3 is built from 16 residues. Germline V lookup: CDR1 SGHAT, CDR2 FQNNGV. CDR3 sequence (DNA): TGTGCCAGCAGCTTAGTGTGGGGACAGGGGCGGACTGAAGCTTTCTTT. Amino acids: CASSLVWGQGRTEAFF.

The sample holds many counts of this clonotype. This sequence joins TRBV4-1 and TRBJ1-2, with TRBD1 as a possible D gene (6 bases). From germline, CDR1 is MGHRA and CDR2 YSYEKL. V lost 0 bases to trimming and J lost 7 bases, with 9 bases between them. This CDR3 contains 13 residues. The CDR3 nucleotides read TGCGCCAGCAGCCAAGAAAGGGGGTTTGGCTACACCTTC. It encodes CASSQERGFGYTF.

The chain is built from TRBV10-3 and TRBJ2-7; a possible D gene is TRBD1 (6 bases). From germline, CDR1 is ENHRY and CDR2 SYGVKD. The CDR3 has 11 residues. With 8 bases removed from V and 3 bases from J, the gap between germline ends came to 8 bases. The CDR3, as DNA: TGTGCCATCGGCAGGGGCTACGAGCAGTACTTC. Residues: CAIGRGYEQYF.

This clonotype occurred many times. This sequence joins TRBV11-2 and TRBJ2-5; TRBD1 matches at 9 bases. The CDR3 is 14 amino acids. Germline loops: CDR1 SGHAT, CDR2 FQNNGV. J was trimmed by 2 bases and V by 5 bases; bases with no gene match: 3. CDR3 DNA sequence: TGTGCCAGCAGCCGGGACAGGGATCAAGAGACCCAGTACTTC. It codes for CASSRDRDQETQYF.

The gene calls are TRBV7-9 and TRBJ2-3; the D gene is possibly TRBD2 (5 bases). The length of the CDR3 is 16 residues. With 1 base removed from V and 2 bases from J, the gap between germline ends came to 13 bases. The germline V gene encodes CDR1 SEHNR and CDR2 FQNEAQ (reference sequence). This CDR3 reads CASSLVRGWDTDTQYF. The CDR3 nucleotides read TGTGCCAGCAGCTTAGTGCGAGGGTGGGACACAGATACGCAGTATTTT.

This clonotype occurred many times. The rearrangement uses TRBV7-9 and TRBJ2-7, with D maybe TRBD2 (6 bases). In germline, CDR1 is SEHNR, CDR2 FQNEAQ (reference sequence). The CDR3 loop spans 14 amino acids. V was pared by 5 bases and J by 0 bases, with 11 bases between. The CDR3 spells CASSPSTSSYEQYF. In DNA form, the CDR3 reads TGTGCCAGCAGCCCGTCGACTAGCTCCTACGAGCAGTACTTC.

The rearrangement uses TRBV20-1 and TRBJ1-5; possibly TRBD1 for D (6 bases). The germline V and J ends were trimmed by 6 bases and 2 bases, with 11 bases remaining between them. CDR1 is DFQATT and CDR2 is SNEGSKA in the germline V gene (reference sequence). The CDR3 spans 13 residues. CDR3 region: CSANRAGNQPQHF. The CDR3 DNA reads TGCAGTGCCAACAGGGCCGGCAATCAGCCCCAGCATTTT.

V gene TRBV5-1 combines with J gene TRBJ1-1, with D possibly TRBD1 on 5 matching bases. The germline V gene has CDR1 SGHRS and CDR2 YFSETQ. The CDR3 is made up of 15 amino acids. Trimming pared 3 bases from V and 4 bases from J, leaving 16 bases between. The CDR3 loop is CASSSTARVPTEAFF. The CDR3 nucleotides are TGCGCCAGCAGCTCCACAGCCAGGGTGCCCACTGAAGCTTTCTTT.

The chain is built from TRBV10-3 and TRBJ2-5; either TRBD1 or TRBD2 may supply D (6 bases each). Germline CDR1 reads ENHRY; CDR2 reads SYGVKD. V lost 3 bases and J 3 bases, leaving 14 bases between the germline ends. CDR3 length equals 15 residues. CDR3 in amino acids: CAISDRGTNEETQYF. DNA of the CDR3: TGTGCCATCAGTGACCGCGGGACAAACGAAGAGACCCAGTACTTC.

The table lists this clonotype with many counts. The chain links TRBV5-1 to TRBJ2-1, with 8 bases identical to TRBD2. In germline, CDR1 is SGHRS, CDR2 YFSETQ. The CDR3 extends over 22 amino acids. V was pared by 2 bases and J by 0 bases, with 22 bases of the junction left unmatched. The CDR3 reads CASSFPTSGGDRLRRSYNEQFF. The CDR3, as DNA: TGCGCCAGCAGCTTCCCTACTAGCGGCGGGGACCGATTACGCCGCTCCTACAATGAGCAGTTCTTC. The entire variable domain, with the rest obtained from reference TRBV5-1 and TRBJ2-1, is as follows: KAGVTQTPRYLIKTRGQQVTLSCSPISGHRSVSWYQQTPGQGLQFLFEYFSETQRNKGNFPGRFSGRQFSNSRSEMNVSTLELGDSALYLCASSFPTSGGDRLRRSYNEQFFGPGTRLTVL.